This T cell receptor beta chain derives from a study of T cell responses to AZD1222 COVID-19 vaccine. The germline V and J ends were trimmed by 4 bases and 1 base, with 11 bases remaining between them. This CDR3 is built from 13 residues. The germline V gene has CDR1 SQVTM and CDR2 ANQGSEA. Measured with immunoSEQ multiplex PCR; TCRdb has only the in-frame clones, and not every one. The top ten clones hold approximately 3.4% of a sample with about 140,000 clones, almost 90% of them seen once. This TCR was recovered from an adult in good health. This chain links TRBV29-1 with TRBJ2-7; the D gene is possibly TRBD2 (6 bases). This material consisted of peripheral blood, taken on day 0 of AZD1222 vaccination. This CDR3 reads CSVGLAPSYEQYF. The CDR3 coding sequence is TGCAGCGTTGGTCTAGCGCCATCCTACGAGCAGTACTTC.